The source of this TCR beta chain is a study of regulatory and conventional T cells in RAG deficiency. The study, taken as a whole, reports: Omenn patients showed >90% Treg-Tconv overlap and shorter CDR3 lengths. Other subsets showed around 9.4-fold reductions, but Treg unique TCR beta sequences fell about 92-fold in these patients.

Method: immunoSEQ multiplex PCR; TCRdb's copy keeps in-frame clones and lacks some. The table has 25,000 to 30,000 clones, nearly 95% seen once; the top ten hold over 0.15%. For this clone: Its antigen is unidentified.

Conventional CD4+ T cells were sorted from blood as CD25-low CD127-high cells. The V segment lost 6 bases and the J segment 2 bases; nucleotides outside the gene matches: 7. Germline-derived CDR1 and CDR2 are MNHNS and SASEGT. The CDR3 consists of 15 residues. This sample was also put to use in a study of regulatory T cells. That report adds: Amplification used 52 TRBV primers and 13 TRBJ primers. In patients, unique TRB V-J pairs were restricted and V/J usage skewed, especially in Tregs.

This TCR was recovered from a human donor in good health. The chain carries TRBV6-1 and TRBJ1-5; 7 bases align to TRBD1. The specimen was CD25- CD4+ T cells sorted from blood. The CDR3 coding sequence is TGTGCCAGCAGGGGGGACAGATCGGGCAATCAGCCCCAGCATTTT. Amino acids: CASRGDRSGNQPQHF.